The 15 T cell receptor beta chains presented below share a single source sample, sequenced in a study of blood T cell repertoires in COVID-19. Profiled with immunoSEQ multiplex PCR; TCRdb holds only in-frame clones, not every one. The sample contains 40,000 to 45,000 clones, approximately 90% of which appear only once. Material: peripheral blood. These receptors were obtained from a man in his sixties with active COVID-19.

The genes are TRBV6-1 and TRBJ2-3, with no clear D. The CDR3 runs 13 residues. In germline, CDR1 is MNHNS, CDR2 SASEGT. V gave up 2 bases and J gave up 3 bases, with 6 bases separating them. In DNA, the CDR3 is TGTGCCAGCAGTGAACATAGAACAGATACGCAGTATTTT. Its translation: CASSEHRTDTQYF.

This sequence joins TRBV6-6 and TRBJ2-1; a weak D match, TRBD2 (6 bases). The CDR3 loop spans 14 amino acids. Germline V gene lookup returns CDR1 MNHNY and CDR2 SVGAGI (reference sequence). V was clipped by 10 bases and J by 7 bases, with 20 bases between them. DNA of the CDR3: TGTGCCATAAGGCGGCTCGGGAGCTCGAATGAGCAGTTCTTC. This codes for CAIRRLGSSNEQFF.

The gene calls are TRBV3-1 (or the pseudogene TRBV3-2) and TRBJ1-1; 7 bases line up with TRBD1. The trim removed 5 bases at V and 7 bases at J, leaving 7 bases unmatched. The CDR3 loop spans 13 amino acids. Germline CDR1 and CDR2: LGHDT and YNNKEL (reference sequence). The CDR3 is CASSKGAYIEAFF. In DNA, the CDR3 is TGTGCCAGCAGCAAGGGGGCGTATATTGAAGCTTTCTTT.

V gene TRBV21-1 combines with J gene TRBJ2-1; the table's TRBD2 call for D was not verified on the DNA. TRBV21-1 is noted as a pseudogene. The CDR3 loop spans 11 amino acids. The CDR3 DNA is TGTGCCAGCAGCAAACGCGATGAGCAGTTCTTC. Protein product: CASSKRDEQFF.

The V and J genes are TRBV7-3 and TRBJ2-1, with 8 bases aligning to TRBD2. The CDR3 contains 15 residues. V was pared by 1 base and J by 8 bases, with 7 bases of the junction left unmatched. CDR1 is SGHTA and CDR2 is FQGTGA in the germline V gene. This CDR3 reads CASSLIPSGFDEQFF. Here the CDR3 DNA reads TGTGCCAGCAGCTTAATACCTAGCGGGTTCGATGAGCAGTTCTTC.

For the CDR3, the DNA is TGTGCCAGCAGTCCCCTAGCGGCATCGACCTACGAGCAGTACTTC. Translated: CASSPLAASTYEQYF. The gene calls are TRBV5-4 and TRBJ2-7, with 7 bases lining up with TRBD2. J gave up 2 bases and V 5 bases, and 10 bases lay outside the gene matches. The CDR3 is made up of 15 amino acids. Per germline, CDR1 SGHNT and CDR2 YYREEE (reference sequence).

The genes are TRBV3-1 (or the pseudogene TRBV3-2) and TRBJ1-2; D possibly corresponds to TRBD1 (5 bases). The germline V gene encodes CDR1 LGHDT and CDR2 YNNKEL (reference sequence). The length of the CDR3 is 14 residues. Trimming shortened V by 3 bases and J by 7 bases, and 15 bases separated the two germline ends. This chain's CDR3 is CASSHRSGGFGYTF. In DNA, the CDR3 is TGTGCCAGCAGCCACAGATCCGGGGGGTTTGGCTACACCTTC.

V is TRBV12-5 and J is TRBJ1-1; D not certain. The germline CDR1 and CDR2 sequences are LGHNT and FRNRAP. V gave up 0 bases and J gave up 7 bases, with 18 bases separating them. CDR3 length: 16 residues. CDR3 DNA: TGTGCTAGTGGTTTGGTACTAGTACGGGAATTGATTGAAGCTTTCTTT. It specifies CASGLVLVRELIEAFF.

The V and J genes are TRBV7-2 and TRBJ1-1; 7 bases are shared with TRBD1. The germline V gene has CDR1 SGHTA and CDR2 FQGNSA. This CDR3 spans 14 amino acids. Germline trimming cut 5 bases from V and 2 bases from J; bases unmatched to any gene: 5. The CDR3 DNA is TGTGCCAGCAGCCAAAGACAGGGCAACACTGAAGCTTTCTTT. Amino acid sequence: CASSQRQGNTEAFF. The full variable domain, with the rest looked up from reference TRBV7-2 and TRBJ1-1, is GAGVSQSPSNKVTEKGKDVELRCDPISGHTALYWYRQSLGQGLEFLIYFQGNSAPDKSGLPSDRFSAERTGGSVSTLTIQRTQQEDSAVYLCASSQRQGNTEAFFGQGTRLTVV.

A note on this clone: The sample has other DNA sequences that encode this CDR3 too. The chain joins TRBV30 to TRBJ1-1, with TRBD1 matching over 7 bases. The V gene end was trimmed by 2 bases and the J gene end by 2 bases; junction bases not matched to a gene: 2. Germline CDR1 reads GTSNPN; CDR2 reads SVGIG (reference sequence). This CDR3 region has 13 residues. The CDR3 nucleotides read TGTGCCTGGAGTCGGGACAGAAACACTGAAGCTTTCTTT. Translated, it gives CAWSRDRNTEAFF.

The CDR3 DNA is TGTGCCAGCAGCCGCAGGGAGAACACCGGGGAGCTGTTTTTT. Translation gives CASSRRENTGELFF. The chain joins TRBV3-1 (or the pseudogene TRBV3-2) to TRBJ2-2, with D possibly matching TRBD1 (5 bases). The CDR3 totals 14 residues. Germline values: CDR1 LGHDT, CDR2 YNNKEL (reference sequence). Trimming removed 4 bases at V and 1 base at J, with 7 bases between.

Here the CDR3 DNA reads TGCGCCAGCAGCTTGGTACAGGGGAACACTGAAGCTTTCTTT. This translates into CASSLVQGNTEAFF. V usage is TRBV5-1 and J usage is TRBJ1-1; D may be TRBD1 (6 bases). Trimming stripped 0 bases from V and 1 base from J, with 7 bases between. This CDR3 spans 14 amino acids. The germline V gene encodes CDR1 SGHRS and CDR2 YFSETQ.

The chain carries TRBV11-1 and TRBJ2-5; D is ambiguous. Germline CDR1 SGHAT, CDR2 FQDESV (reference sequence). V lost 3 bases to trimming and J lost 0 bases, with 5 bases between them. The CDR3 length is 13 residues. Here the CDR3 reads CASSFSYQETQYF. The DNA of the CDR3 is TGTGCCAGCAGCTTCTCGTACCAAGAGACCCAGTACTTC.

The rearrangement uses TRBV3-1 (or the pseudogene TRBV3-2) and TRBJ2-1, with D possibly matching TRBD2 (6 bases). CDR1 is LGHDT, CDR2 YNNKEL, per germline (reference sequence). V lost 2 bases to trimming and J lost 4 bases, with 12 bases between them. The CDR3 is 15 residues long. The CDR3 loop is CASSQRERLYNEQFF. For the CDR3, the DNA is TGTGCCAGCAGCCAACGGGAGCGCCTTTACAATGAGCAGTTCTTC.

V is TRBV5-4 and J is TRBJ2-7; 12 bases line up with TRBD2. Unmatched junction bases numbered 15, after V lost 4 bases and J lost 7 bases. This CDR3 has 17 residues. The germline CDR1 and CDR2 sequences are SGHNT and YYREEE (reference sequence). CDR3 coding DNA: TGTGCCAGCAGCCTAGGAGGACTAGCGGGGATCTACGTAGAGCAGTACTTC. This sequence encodes CASSLGGLAGIYVEQYF.